These 27 T cell receptor beta chains were all obtained from the same sample, sequenced in a study of response to subunit inactivated influenza vaccine. Each CDR3 protein is one row after TCRdb ran MiXCR on the RT-PCR reads. This table holds under 550,000 distinct CDR3 sequences, about 7.6% found once. The material was PBMCs from blood, obtained around 25 months after vaccination. These TCRs come from a man between 50 and 75 years old who received an inactivated influenza vaccine.

The V call is TRBV3-1, the J call TRBJ2-2, with TRBD1 as a possible D gene (6 bases). The CDR3 runs to 15 residues. V lost 8 bases to trimming and J lost 8 bases, with 21 bases between them. The germline CDR1 and CDR2 sequences are LGHDT and YNNKEL (reference sequence). CDR3 protein: CASRTGTRLRGELFF. The CDR3 DNA sequence: TGTGCCAGCCGCACCGGGACAAGGCTTCGGGGGGAGCTGTTTTTT.

The chain links TRBV9 to TRBJ1-3; D uncertain. Germline CDR1 is SGDLS and CDR2 is YYNGEE. Between the trimmed V and J ends, which lost 3 bases and 9 bases, there was a span of 13 bases. This CDR3 is 13 amino acids long. CDR3 region: CASSANPGGTIYF. DNA for the CDR3: TGTGCCAGCAGCGCAAATCCCGGCGGCACCATATATTTT.

This clonotype was observed many times. This sequence joins TRBV20-1 and TRBJ2-3; TRBD2 aligns across 16 bases. The V segment lost 1 base and the J segment 1 base; nucleotides outside the gene matches: 5. CDR3 length: 18 amino acids. The germline gives CDR1 DFQATT, CDR2 SNEGSKA (reference sequence). The CDR3 spells CSARGGTSGRAGTDTQYF. The CDR3 bases are TGCAGTGCTAGAGGAGGGACTAGCGGGAGGGCCGGCACAGATACGCAGTATTTT.

J is TRBJ1-5 and V is TRBV5-1; the D gene is possibly TRBD1 (5 bases). CDR1 is SGHRS, CDR2 YFSETQ, per germline. V lost 0 bases and J 4 bases, leaving 11 bases between the germline ends. The CDR3 consists of 15 residues. CDR3 in amino acids: CASSLGAEGNQPQHF. The CDR3 DNA reads as TGCGCCAGCAGCTTGGGGGCAGAGGGGAATCAGCCCCAGCATTTT. The complete variable domain, with remaining parts taken from reference TRBV5-1 and TRBJ1-5, reads KAGVTQTPRYLIKTRGQQVTLSCSPISGHRSVSWYQQTPGQGLQFLFEYFSETQRNKGNFPGRFSGRQFSNSRSEMNVSTLELGDSALYLCASSLGAEGNQPQHFGDGTRLSIL.

This clonotype was observed a few times. The chain is built from TRBV5-6 and TRBJ1-2, with TRBD1 identical over 7 bases. The CDR3 is 14 amino acids. With 4 bases clipped from V and 2 bases from J, the junction kept 5 bases outside the gene matches. Germline V lookup: CDR1 SGHDT, CDR2 YYEEEE. The chain's CDR3 is CASSIGGQNYGYTF. The CDR3 nucleotides read TGTGCCAGCAGCATTGGGGGACAGAACTATGGCTACACCTTC. The full variable domain, its missing parts supplied by reference TRBV5-6 and TRBJ1-2, is DAGVTQSPTHLIKTRGQQVTLRCSPKSGHDTVSWYQQALGQGPQFIFQYYEEEERQRGNFPDRFSGHQFPNYSSELNVNALLLGDSALYLCASSIGGQNYGYTFGSGTRLTVV.

This clonotype occurred many times. V gene TRBV9 combines with J gene TRBJ2-1; 10 bases align to TRBD2. In germline, CDR1 is SGDLS, CDR2 YYNGEE. V lost 4 bases, J lost 3 bases, and 4 bases stayed unmatched. CDR3 length equals 15 residues. CDR3 sequence reads: CASSPRLAGYNEQFF. CDR3 nucleotide sequence: TGTGCCAGCAGCCCCCGACTAGCGGGCTACAATGAGCAGTTCTTC.

The V gene is TRBV6-5, the J gene TRBJ2-5; TRBD1 agrees at 11 bases. This CDR3 comprises 12 residues. Germline trimming cut 8 bases from V and 5 bases from J; bases unmatched to any gene: 1. CDR1 and CDR2 from the germline V gene are MNHEY and SVGAGI. In DNA, the CDR3 is TGTGCCAGCGGACAGGGGGCTGAGACCCAGTACTTC. Protein sequence: CASGQGAETQYF.

There are many counts of this clonotype. This rearrangement joins TRBV7-9 to TRBJ2-2; TRBD2 is a possible D gene (6 bases). There are 14 residues in the CDR3. Trimming stripped 1 base from V and 5 bases from J, with 8 bases between. Germline CDR1 SEHNR, CDR2 FQNEAQ (reference sequence). The CDR3 sequence is CASSLVGLTGELFF. CDR3 DNA: TGTGCCAGCAGCTTAGTGGGACTTACCGGGGAGCTGTTTTTT.

The table lists this clonotype with many counts. The chain is built from TRBV20-1 and TRBJ2-2; maybe TRBD2 (7 bases). The CDR3 has 15 residues. Germline V gene sequence: CDR1 DFQATT, CDR2 SNEGSKA (reference sequence). Deletions cut 3 bases from V and 3 bases from J, with 14 bases between. CDR3 coding DNA: TGCAGTGCTAGGGCGGGGGCGCGGGACACCGGGGAGCTGTTTTTT. Encoded protein: CSARAGARDTGELFF.

Many counts were recorded for this clonotype. V usage is TRBV3-1 and J usage is TRBJ2-1; 9 bases are shared with TRBD2. The V gene end was trimmed by 2 bases and the J gene end by 7 bases; junction bases not matched to a gene: 12. The CDR3 has 17 residues. The germline V gene has CDR1 LGHDT and CDR2 YNNKEL (reference sequence). This chain's CDR3 is CASSQLGSGLASNEQFF. In nucleotides, the CDR3 is TGTGCCAGCAGCCAACTTGGATCGGGACTAGCATCAAATGAGCAGTTCTTC.

This clonotype was counted at least ten times. The V gene is TRBV5-1, the J gene TRBJ1-1; D is undetermined. The length of the CDR3 is 13 residues. V lost 3 bases to trimming and J lost 0 bases, with 6 bases between them. Germline CDR1 and CDR2: SGHRS and YFSETQ. CDR3 coding DNA: TGCGCCAGCAGCTCAACCATGAACACTGAAGCTTTCTTT. Translating gives CASSSTMNTEAFF.

Only a few counts were recorded for this clonotype. This sequence joins TRBV4-3 and TRBJ2-7; weak D call: TRBD2 (6 bases). Germline CDR1 reads LGHNA; CDR2 reads YSLEER. This CDR3 has 15 amino acids. V lost 0 bases and J lost 6, with 15 bases in between. CDR3 sequence: CASSQDVSGGLEQYF. The CDR3 coding sequence is TGCGCCAGCAGCCAAGACGTCTCCGGGGGACTCGAGCAGTACTTC.

This chain links TRBV12-3 or TRBV12-4 with TRBJ2-3, with unresolved D. The CDR3 is 14 amino acids. Deletions cut 6 bases from V and 2 bases from J, with 12 bases between. The CDR3 sequence: CASSATGFTDTQYF. CDR3 nucleotide sequence: TGTGCCAGCAGCGCCACGGGCTTCACAGATACGCAGTATTTT.

This clonotype showed up just a few times. V gene TRBV6-2 or TRBV6-3 combines with J gene TRBJ2-1; D not certain. CDR1 MNHEY and CDR2 SVGEGT come from the germline V gene. Deletions cut 6 bases from V and 0 bases from J, with 12 bases between. The CDR3 extends over 15 amino acids. CDR3 protein: CASRPDLNSYNEQFF. The CDR3 coding sequence is TGTGCCAGCAGGCCCGACTTGAACTCCTACAATGAGCAGTTCTTC.

This clonotype was observed a handful of times. J is TRBJ2-7 and V is TRBV7-9; D is uncertain. The CDR3 has 16 amino acids. Trimming took 4 bases from V and 0 from J, leaving 16 bases between them. CDR1 SEHNR and CDR2 FQNEAQ come from the germline V gene (reference sequence). The CDR3 nucleotides are TGTGCCAGCAGCTCGCTGGACGGCTCCAGCTCCTACGAGCAGTACTTC. Its protein product is CASSSLDGSSSYEQYF.

This clonotype was observed a few times. The genes are TRBV20-1 and TRBJ2-3, with 8 bases that match TRBD1. In germline, CDR1 is DFQATT, CDR2 SNEGSKA (reference sequence). V was clipped by 8 bases and J by 5 bases; unmatched bases: 9. The CDR3 has 13 amino acids. CDR3 nucleotides: TGCAGTCCGGGGACAGGAAGTCGAGATACGCAGTATTTT. It yields the protein CSPGTGSRDTQYF.

This clonotype appeared many times. The chain recombines TRBV5-6 with TRBJ2-2, with D uncertain. With 4 bases removed from V and 1 base from J, the gap between germline ends came to 8 bases. Germline V CDR1 and CDR2: SGHDT, YYEEEE. This CDR3 region has 14 residues. CDR3 sequence: CASSPYRNTGELFF. CDR3 DNA: TGTGCCAGCAGCCCTTACAGGAACACCGGGGAGCTGTTTTTT.

This clonotype was detected only a few times. The chain carries TRBV10-3 and TRBJ2-6, with D uncertain. Germline CDR1 ENHRY, CDR2 SYGVKD. V lost 6 bases to trimming and J lost 0 bases, with 6 bases between them. The CDR3 loop spans 14 amino acids. The CDR3 region has the DNA TGTGCCATCAGCGCAAGCTCTGGGGCCAACGTCCTGACTTTC. This codes for CAISASSGANVLTF.

This clonotype was seen at least ten times. The V call is TRBV3-1, the J call TRBJ2-1; possibly TRBD2 for D (5 bases). The V end lost 0 bases, the J end lost 4 bases, and 10 bases lay between the germline ends. The CDR3 is 15 residues long. Germline CDR1 is LGHDT and CDR2 is YNNKEL (reference sequence). The CDR3 loop reads CASSQERLSYNEQFF. CDR3 DNA sequence: TGTGCCAGCAGCCAAGAGAGACTATCATACAATGAGCAGTTCTTC.

This chain links TRBV9 with TRBJ2-3; possibly TRBD1 or TRBD2 for D (5 bases each). Germline CDR1 is SGDLS and CDR2 is YYNGEE. This CDR3 spans 16 amino acids. Trimming took 4 bases from V and 3 from J, leaving 18 bases between them. CDR3 sequence reads: CASSPWGRRSTDTQYF. Written as DNA, the CDR3 is TGTGCCAGCAGCCCCTGGGGACGCAGGAGTACAGATACGCAGTATTTT.

V and J are TRBV12-3 or TRBV12-4 and TRBJ2-3; the match to TRBD2 covers 8 bases. This CDR3 is built from 13 residues. The J segment lost 4 bases and the V segment lost 7 bases, leaving 4 bases of the junction unmatched. The CDR3 protein is CASKAGEADTQYF. The CDR3 DNA is TGTGCCAGCAAAGCGGGAGAGGCAGATACGCAGTATTTT.

This clonotype was picked up a small number of times. The gene calls are TRBV24-1 and TRBJ2-1; 11 nucleotides align to TRBD2. This CDR3 region has 20 residues. Germline V CDR1 and CDR2: KGHDR, SFDVKD. The V gene end was trimmed by 2 bases and the J gene end by 4 bases; junction bases not matched to a gene: 15. DNA of the CDR3: TGTGCCACCAGTGATTCTCCGGGACTAGCGGACCGAGGGGTTTACAATGAGCAGTTCTTC. It specifies CATSDSPGLADRGVYNEQFF.

This chain links TRBV21-1 with TRBJ2-1; TRBD1 reflects the table's D call only, with no check against the DNA. TRBV21-1 corresponds to a pseudogene. This CDR3 has 15 amino acids. The CDR3 nucleotides are TGTGCCAGCAGCAAAGTCAGCGGGGCGGGAAATGAGCAGTTCTTC. Amino acid sequence: CASSKVSGAGNEQFF.

The rearrangement uses TRBV12-3 or TRBV12-4 and TRBJ1-1; D is possibly TRBD1 (5 bases). V was cut by 1 base and J by 4 bases, with 16 bases left in between. The CDR3 loop spans 16 amino acids. The CDR3 region is CASSLGGGGMITEAFF. CDR3 bases: TGTGCCAGCAGTTTAGGTGGGGGGGGGATGATCACTGAAGCTTTCTTT.

The chain recombines TRBV6-1 with TRBJ2-3; 12 nucleotides line up with TRBD2. The CDR3 length is 17 residues. Germline assignment: CDR1 MNHNS and CDR2 SASEGT. V gave up 2 bases and J gave up 1 base; unmatched junction bases: 4. In DNA, the CDR3 is TGTGCCAGCAGTGAAATCAGGACTAGCGGGGGCACAGATACGCAGTATTTT. This encodes CASSEIRTSGGTDTQYF.

In this sample, this clonotype turned up a few times. The chain joins TRBV11-3 to TRBJ2-1, with D perhaps TRBD2 (6 bases). Trimming shortened V by 5 bases and J by 8 bases, and 19 bases separated the two germline ends. This CDR3 comprises 15 residues. Germline CDR1 SGHNT, CDR2 YENEEA. CDR3 amino acids: CASSVRDSQPDEQFF. DNA for the CDR3: TGTGCCAGCAGCGTGCGGGACTCGCAGCCCGATGAGCAGTTCTTC.

This clonotype was detected ten times or more. The chain employs TRBV10-3 and TRBJ1-5, with a tentative D call TRBD1 (5 bases). Germline V CDR1 and CDR2: ENHRY, SYGVKD. V was clipped by 3 bases and J by 3 bases, with 18 bases between them. The CDR3 totals 17 residues. As DNA, the CDR3 is TGTGCCATCAGTGATAGGACATTGGGGGGTAACAATCAGCCCCAGCATTTT. It codes for CAISDRTLGGNNQPQHF.